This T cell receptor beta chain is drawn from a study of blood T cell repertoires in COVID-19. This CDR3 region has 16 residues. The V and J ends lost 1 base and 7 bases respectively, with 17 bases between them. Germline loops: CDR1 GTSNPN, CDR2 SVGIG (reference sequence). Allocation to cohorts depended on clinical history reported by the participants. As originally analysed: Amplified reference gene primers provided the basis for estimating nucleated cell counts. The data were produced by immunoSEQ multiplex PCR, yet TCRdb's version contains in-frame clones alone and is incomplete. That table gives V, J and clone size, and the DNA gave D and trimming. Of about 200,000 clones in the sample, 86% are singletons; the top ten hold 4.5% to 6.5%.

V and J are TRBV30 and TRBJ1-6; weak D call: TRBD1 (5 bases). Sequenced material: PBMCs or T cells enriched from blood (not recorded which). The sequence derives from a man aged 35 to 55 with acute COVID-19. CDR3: CAWSAGTASGNSPLHF. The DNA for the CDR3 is TGTGCCTGGAGTGCGGGGACTGCCTCGGGGAATTCACCCCTCCACTTT.